The 18 T cell receptor beta chains below were found in one sample sequenced in a study of neurological immune-mediated disorders. TCRdb redid the calling of the 5' RACE reads with MiXCR, one entry per CDR3 protein. This sample has 50,000 to 75,000 distinct CDR3 sequences, with over 9.5% found just once. The sequenced sample was PBMCs. All receptors derive from a woman in her sixties or seventies with HTLV-1-associated myelopathy (HAM/TSP).

This clonotype was observed at least ten times. The gene calls are TRBV5-4 and TRBJ2-1, with TRBD2 matching 10 bases. The J segment lost 7 bases and the V segment lost 4 bases, leaving 8 bases of the junction unmatched. The CDR3 runs 15 residues. Germline values: CDR1 SGHNT, CDR2 YYREEE (reference sequence). The CDR3 loop is CASSEPSGSINEQFF. The CDR3 nucleotides read TGTGCCAGCAGCGAACCTAGCGGGAGTATAAATGAGCAGTTCTTC. The full variable domain, in which reference TRBV5-4 and TRBJ2-1 provide the parts outside the CDR3, is ETGVTQSPTHLIKTRGQQVTLRCSSQSGHNTVSWYQQALGQGPQFIFQYYREEENGRGNFPPRFSGLQFPNYSSELNVNALELDDSALYLCASSEPSGSINEQFFGPGTRLTVL.

This clonotype occurred many times. This rearrangement joins TRBV20-1 to TRBJ2-3, with 9 bases lining up with TRBD2. Trimming cost V 6 bases and J 8 bases; bases outside gene matches: 15. Per the germline V gene, CDR1 is DFQATT and CDR2 is SNEGSKA (reference sequence). CDR3 size: 15 residues. CDR3 sequence (DNA): TGCAGTGCCCCCCCCCCTAGCGGGGTGCGGGGTACGCAGTATTTT. Protein product: CSAPPPSGVRGTQYF.

The rearrangement uses TRBV6-1 and TRBJ2-2; 10 nucleotides line up with TRBD2. V trimming: 5 bases; J trimming: 4 bases; junction bases outside the gene matches: 7. The CDR3 contains 16 residues. Germline V CDR1 and CDR2: MNHNS, SASEGT. The CDR3 nucleotides read TGTGCCAGCAGTCCTGGACTAGCGGTTCGCACCGGGGAGCTGTTTTTT. Translation gives CASSPGLAVRTGELFF.

This clonotype came up many times. The rearrangement uses TRBV29-1 and TRBJ1-1; 7 bases line up with TRBD1. The CDR3 has 13 amino acids. V dropped 6 bases and J dropped 1; count of bases not matched to a gene: 5. Germline loops: CDR1 SQVTM, CDR2 ANQGSEA. The CDR3 DNA follows: TGCAGCGTCGGGGACAGATCGAACACTGAAGCTTTCTTT. This sequence encodes CSVGDRSNTEAFF.

The sample holds many counts of this clonotype. The rearrangement uses TRBV4-1 and TRBJ2-1, with a tentative D call TRBD2 (6 bases). Germline lookup yields CDR1 MGHRA and CDR2 YSYEKL. The CDR3 loop spans 14 amino acids. Trimming took off 4 bases at V and 2 bases at J, with 9 bases between the two ends. The CDR3: CASSRDSTYNEQFF. CDR3 nucleotides: TGCGCCAGCAGCCGGGACTCGACCTACAATGAGCAGTTCTTC.

Ten or more counts support this clonotype. V gene TRBV3-1 combines with J gene TRBJ1-2; D is perhaps TRBD1 (5 bases). Germline CDR1 LGHDT, CDR2 YNNKEL (reference sequence). V lost 3 bases, J lost 6 bases, and 8 bases lay in between. The CDR3 spans 12 residues. The CDR3 reads CASSHGGDGYTF. CDR3 DNA: TGTGCCAGCAGCCATGGGGGGGATGGCTACACCTTC. The whole variable domain, remainder taken from reference TRBV3-1 and TRBJ1-2, is DTAVSQTPKYLVTQMGNDKSIKCEQNLGHDTMYWYKQDSKKFLKIMFSYNNKELIINETVPNRFSPKSPDKAHLNLHINSLELGDSAVYFCASSHGGDGYTFGSGTRLTVV.

This clonotype has a count of ten or more. V gene TRBV5-1 combines with J gene TRBJ2-2, with D unresolved. Germline V gene sequence: CDR1 SGHRS, CDR2 YFSETQ. Between the trimmed V and J ends, which lost 0 bases and 1 base, there was a span of 10 bases. This CDR3 spans 16 amino acids. CDR3 sequence (DNA): TGCGCCAGCAGCTTGGGGGTTATCCGGAACACCGGGGAGCTGTTTTTT. Translated, it gives CASSLGVIRNTGELFF.

Ten or more counts support this clonotype. CDR3 DNA: TGTGCCAGCAGTTTAGGTCTCCTAGCGGGAGGAGGCGAGACCCAGTACTTC. Protein sequence: CASSLGLLAGGGETQYF. The chain joins TRBV12-3 or TRBV12-4 to TRBJ2-5; 11 nucleotides align to TRBD2. The J segment lost 5 bases and the V segment lost 1 base, leaving 9 bases of the junction unmatched. This CDR3 has 17 amino acids.

This clonotype was detected ten times or more. The chain carries TRBV12-3 or TRBV12-4 and TRBJ2-7; TRBD1 agrees at 9 bases. The CDR3 extends over 15 amino acids. Losses at the gene ends were 5 bases for V and 7 bases for J; bases not matched to a gene: 12. The CDR3 sequence is CASSLRGAGTGEQYF. CDR3 coding DNA: TGTGCCAGCAGTCTCCGGGGGGCGGGGACAGGGGAGCAGTACTTC.

This clonotype was counted ten times or more. The chain's CDR3 is CASSLGGKRDEQYF. Here the CDR3 DNA reads TGTGCCAGCAGCTTAGGGGGGAAGCGGGACGAGCAGTACTTC. The chain uses TRBV7-6 and TRBJ2-7, with D tentatively TRBD2 (6 bases). CDR3 length: 14 residues. V was shortened by 1 base and J by 5 bases, with 12 bases between the two germline ends. CDR1 is SGHVS and CDR2 is FNYEAQ in the germline V gene.

This clonotype was counted many times. V usage is TRBV28 and J usage is TRBJ1-2, with TRBD1 as a possible D gene (5 bases). CDR3 length: 14 amino acids. The germline V gene encodes CDR1 MDHEN and CDR2 SYDVKM. V was clipped by 6 bases and J by 7 bases, with 18 bases between them. The CDR3 protein is CASRKQEDLGGYTF. CDR3 nucleotides: TGTGCCAGCAGGAAACAGGAGGATCTGGGTGGCTACACCTTC.

The rearrangement joins TRBV7-9 to TRBJ1-1; D is perhaps TRBD1 (5 bases). Germline assignment: CDR1 SEHNR and CDR2 FQNEAQ (reference sequence). The V gene lost 3 bases and the J gene lost 6 bases, with 17 bases spanning the gap. The CDR3 sequence is 15 residues long. CDR3 sequence: CASSFRGWGDAEAFF. The CDR3 DNA is TGTGCCAGCAGCTTCCGGGGGTGGGGGGACGCTGAAGCTTTCTTT.

The table lists this clonotype with many counts. This chain links TRBV5-4 with TRBJ1-2; no clear D gene. Germline CDR1 reads SGHNT; CDR2 reads YYREEE (reference sequence). This CDR3 region has 14 residues. V gave up 3 bases and J gave up 5 bases, with 14 bases separating them. For the CDR3, the DNA is TGTGCCAGCAGCTCGGAGGGTACGGTGTATGGCTACACCTTC. As protein: CASSSEGTVYGYTF.

This clonotype showed up many times. V and J are TRBV7-2 and TRBJ2-3; TRBD2 agrees at 8 bases. This CDR3 is 15 amino acids long. CDR1 and CDR2 (germline): SGHTA, FQGNSA. Trimming cost V 1 base and J 6 bases; bases outside gene matches: 6. The CDR3 bases are TGTGCCAGCAGCTTAGAAGGGACTAGGTTGGATACGCAGTATTTT. Translating it yields CASSLEGTRLDTQYF. Filled out from reference TRBV7-2 and TRBJ2-3, the complete variable domain reads GAGVSQSPSNKVTEKGKDVELRCDPISGHTALYWYRQSLGQGLEFLIYFQGNSAPDKSGLPSDRFSAERTGGSVSTLTIQRTQQEDSAVYLCASSLEGTRLDTQYFGPGTRLTVL.

This clonotype has more than one count but fewer than ten. The V call is TRBV11-2, the J call TRBJ2-3, with 10 nucleotides matching TRBD2. V was clipped by 6 bases and J by 5 bases; unmatched bases: 2. CDR1 and CDR2 (germline): SGHAT, FQNNGV. The CDR3 totals 13 residues. CDR3 region: CASSLAGEDTQYF. The CDR3, as DNA: TGTGCCAGCAGTCTAGCGGGAGAAGATACGCAGTATTTT.

This clonotype was found many times. The gene calls are TRBV9 and TRBJ1-2; D uncertain. The germline CDR1 and CDR2 sequences are SGDLS and YYNGEE. The length of the CDR3 is 17 residues. The V end was cut by 0 bases, the J end by 0 bases, with 15 bases between. The CDR3 DNA is TGTGCCAGCAGCGTAGGCTTCGGGCAGCGTTCTAACTATGGCTACACCTTC. This encodes CASSVGFGQRSNYGYTF.

The table lists this clonotype with many counts. This chain joins TRBV10-3 and TRBJ2-3; 9 bases align to TRBD2. Germline CDR1 and CDR2: ENHRY and SYGVKD. Losses at the gene ends were 6 bases for V and 2 bases for J; bases not matched to a gene: 15. CDR3 size: 18 residues. The CDR3 spells CAIRGLAREGRPTDTQYF. The CDR3 DNA follows: TGTGCCATCAGGGGGCTAGCGCGGGAGGGGCGCCCCACAGATACGCAGTATTTT.

Of note for this clonotype: At one end the junction does not follow the germline gene, possibly because of a read error. The chain is built from TRBV5-1 and TRBJ2-2; D possibly corresponds to TRBD2 (5 bases). The CDR3 is made up of 13 amino acids. The V gene's germline CDR1 is SGHRS and CDR2 YFSETQ. CDR3 sequence (DNA): TGCGCCAGCAGAAGTACGAACACCTGGGAGCTGTATTTT. Translating it yields CASRSTNTWELYF.